This T cell receptor (beta chain) was recovered during a study of cytomegalovirus exposure and HLA in healthy donors. The CDR3 sequence is 14 residues long. Trimming cost V 7 bases and J 3 bases; bases outside gene matches: 1. Germline values: CDR1 SGHVS, CDR2 FQNEAQ. Data came from immunoSEQ multiplex PCR; TCRdb stores just in-frame clones and leaves some out. Among 200,000 to 250,000 clones listed, around 78% were seen once. The receptor's source is a woman younger than 35 in good health and CMV-seronegative. The material sequenced was PBMCs. The gene calls are TRBV7-8 and TRBJ2-2, with 11 positions matching TRBD2. Here the CDR3 DNA reads TGTGCCAGCAAACTAGCGGGAGACACCGGGGAGCTGTTTTTT. The encoded protein is CASKLAGDTGELFF.